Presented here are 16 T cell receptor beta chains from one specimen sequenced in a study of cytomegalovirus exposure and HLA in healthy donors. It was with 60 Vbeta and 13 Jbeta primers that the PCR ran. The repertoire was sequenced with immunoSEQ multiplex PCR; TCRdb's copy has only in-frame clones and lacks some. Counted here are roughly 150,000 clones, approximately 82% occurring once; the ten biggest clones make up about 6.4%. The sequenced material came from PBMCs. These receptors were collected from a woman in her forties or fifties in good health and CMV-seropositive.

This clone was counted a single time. The CDR3 DNA reads TGTGCCAGCAGCGAGATTCCGGGTAGGCGCACCGGGGAGCTGTTTTTT. This encodes CASSEIPGRRTGELFF. The chain links TRBV7-8 to TRBJ2-2; D uncertain. Trimming took 5 bases from V and 4 from J, leaving 17 bases between them. This CDR3 spans 16 amino acids. Germline V gives CDR1 SGHVS, CDR2 FQNEAQ.

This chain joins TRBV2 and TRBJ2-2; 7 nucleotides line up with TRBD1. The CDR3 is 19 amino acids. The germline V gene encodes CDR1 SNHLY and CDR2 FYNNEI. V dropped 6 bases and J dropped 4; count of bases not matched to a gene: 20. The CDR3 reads CASRAIRDTVPGGTGELFF. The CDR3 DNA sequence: TGTGCCAGCAGGGCGATCCGGGACACGGTACCAGGGGGCACCGGGGAGCTGTTTTTT.

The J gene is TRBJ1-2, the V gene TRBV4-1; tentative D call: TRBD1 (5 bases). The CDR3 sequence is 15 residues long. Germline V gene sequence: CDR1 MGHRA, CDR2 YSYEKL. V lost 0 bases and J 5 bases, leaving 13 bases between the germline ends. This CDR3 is CASSQEAGNRYGYTF. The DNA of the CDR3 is TGCGCCAGCAGCCAAGAGGCAGGGAACAGGTATGGCTACACCTTC.

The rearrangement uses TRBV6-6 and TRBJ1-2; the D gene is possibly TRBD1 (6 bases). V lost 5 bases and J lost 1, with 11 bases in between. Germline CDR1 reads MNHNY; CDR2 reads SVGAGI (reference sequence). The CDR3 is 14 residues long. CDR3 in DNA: TGTGCCAGCAGTCTACAGGGTAATAACTATGGCTACACCTTC. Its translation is CASSLQGNNYGYTF.

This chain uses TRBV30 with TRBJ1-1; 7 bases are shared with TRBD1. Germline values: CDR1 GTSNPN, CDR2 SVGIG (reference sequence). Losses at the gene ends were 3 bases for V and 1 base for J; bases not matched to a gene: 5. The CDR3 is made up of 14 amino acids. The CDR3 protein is CAWRGGDRNTEAFF. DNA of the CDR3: TGTGCCTGGAGAGGTGGGGACAGGAACACTGAAGCTTTCTTT.

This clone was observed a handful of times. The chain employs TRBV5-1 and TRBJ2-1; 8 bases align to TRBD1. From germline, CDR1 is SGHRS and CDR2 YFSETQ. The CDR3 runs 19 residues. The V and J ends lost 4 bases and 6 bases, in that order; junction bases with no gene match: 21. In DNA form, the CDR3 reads TGCGCCAGCAGCAGTGCCATGACAGGGGTTTTAATCGGGCGCAATGAGCAGTTCTTC. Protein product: CASSSAMTGVLIGRNEQFF.

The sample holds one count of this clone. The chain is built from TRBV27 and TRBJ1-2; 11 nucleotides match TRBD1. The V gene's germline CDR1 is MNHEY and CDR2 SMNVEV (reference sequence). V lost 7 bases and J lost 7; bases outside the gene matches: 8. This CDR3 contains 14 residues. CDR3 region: CASKRDRGAVGYTF. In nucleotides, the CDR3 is TGTGCCAGCAAGAGGGACAGGGGGGCTGTTGGCTACACCTTC.

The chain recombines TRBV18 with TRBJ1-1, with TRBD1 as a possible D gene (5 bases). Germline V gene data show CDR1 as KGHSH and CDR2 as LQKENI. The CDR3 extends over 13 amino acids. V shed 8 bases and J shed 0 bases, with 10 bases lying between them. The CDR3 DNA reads TGTGCCAGCCGAGGGGAGGTGAACACTGAAGCTTTCTTT. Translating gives CASRGEVNTEAFF.

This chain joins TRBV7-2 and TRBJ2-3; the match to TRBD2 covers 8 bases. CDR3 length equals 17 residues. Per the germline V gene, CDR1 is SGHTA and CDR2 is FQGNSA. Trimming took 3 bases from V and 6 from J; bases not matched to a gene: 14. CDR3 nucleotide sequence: TGTGCCAGCAGCTTTGGTCAGCGGGGGACTACCATTGATACGCAGTATTTT. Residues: CASSFGQRGTTIDTQYF.

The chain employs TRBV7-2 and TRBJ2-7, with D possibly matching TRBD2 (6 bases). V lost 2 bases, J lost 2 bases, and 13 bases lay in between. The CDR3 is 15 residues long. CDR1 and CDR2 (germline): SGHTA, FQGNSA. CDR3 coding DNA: TGTGCCAGCAGCTTAAACCGGGGGTCCCCCTACGAGCAGTACTTC. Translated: CASSLNRGSPYEQYF.

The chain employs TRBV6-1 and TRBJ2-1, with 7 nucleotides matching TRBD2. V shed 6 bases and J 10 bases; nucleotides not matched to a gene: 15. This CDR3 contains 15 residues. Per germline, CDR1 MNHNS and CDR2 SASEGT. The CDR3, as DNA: TGTGCCAGCAGCGAGACTAGCCCCAGTCCGGGGGAGCAGTTCTTC. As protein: CASSETSPSPGEQFF.

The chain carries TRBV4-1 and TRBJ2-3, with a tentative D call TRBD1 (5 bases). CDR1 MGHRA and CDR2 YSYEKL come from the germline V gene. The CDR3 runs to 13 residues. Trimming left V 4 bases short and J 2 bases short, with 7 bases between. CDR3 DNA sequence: TGCGCCAGCAGCCTGGACAACACAGATACGCAGTATTTT. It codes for CASSLDNTDTQYF.

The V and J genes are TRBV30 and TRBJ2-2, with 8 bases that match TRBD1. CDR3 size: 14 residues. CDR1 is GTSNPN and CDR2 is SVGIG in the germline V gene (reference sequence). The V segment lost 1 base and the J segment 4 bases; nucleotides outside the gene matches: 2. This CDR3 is CAWSGQGSTGELFF. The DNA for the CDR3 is TGTGCCTGGAGTGGACAGGGGTCCACCGGGGAGCTGTTTTTT.

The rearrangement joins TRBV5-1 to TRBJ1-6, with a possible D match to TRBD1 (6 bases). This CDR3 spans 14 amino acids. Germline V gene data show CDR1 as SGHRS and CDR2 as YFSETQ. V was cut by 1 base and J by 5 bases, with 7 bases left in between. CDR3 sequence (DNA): TGCGCCAGCAGCTTGAACAGGGATAATTCACCCCTCCACTTT. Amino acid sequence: CASSLNRDNSPLHF.

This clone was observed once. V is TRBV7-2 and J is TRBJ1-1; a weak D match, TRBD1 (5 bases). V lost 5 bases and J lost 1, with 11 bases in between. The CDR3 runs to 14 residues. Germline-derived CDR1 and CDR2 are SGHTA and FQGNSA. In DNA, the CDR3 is TGTGCCAGCAGCACAGGACCTTGGAACACTGAAGCTTTCTTT. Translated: CASSTGPWNTEAFF.

CDR3 region: CASQQGNIQYF. In DNA form, the CDR3 reads TGTGCCAGTCAACAGGGGAACATTCAGTACTTC. J is TRBJ2-4 and V is TRBV27, with 7 bases lining up with TRBD1. Per germline, CDR1 MNHEY and CDR2 SMNVEV (reference sequence). The CDR3 contains 11 residues. Trimming removed 9 bases from V and 7 bases from J; junction bases left unmatched: 3.